Below are 24 T cell receptor beta chains sequenced from a single sample in a study of blood T cell repertoires in COVID-19. The table came from immunoSEQ multiplex PCR; TCRdb's copy has only in-frame clones and leaves some out. The sample gives 150,000 to 200,000 clones, 90% of which show up once; roughly 0.56% is in the top ten. Source material: peripheral blood. The receptors were sampled from a man aged 45 to 65 with acute or convalescent COVID-19.

The table lists this clone with a few counts. The J gene is TRBJ1-1, the V gene TRBV11-1; perhaps TRBD1 as D (5 bases). The CDR3 is 13 amino acids. CDR1 SGHAT and CDR2 FQDESV come from the germline V gene (reference sequence). V lost 4 bases to trimming and J lost 5 bases, with 11 bases between them. CDR3 coding DNA: TGTGCCAGCAGCTCGGGGGATGCGACTGAAGCTTTCTTT. It yields the protein CASSSGDATEAFF.

This clone was seen a single time. This chain links TRBV9 with TRBJ1-2; the D gene is possibly TRBD1 (6 bases). There are 13 residues in the CDR3. The germline V gene encodes CDR1 SGDLS and CDR2 YYNGEE. V shed 1 base and J shed 5 bases, with 9 bases lying between them. The CDR3 sequence is CASSVLQGYGYTF. CDR3 DNA sequence: TGTGCCAGCAGCGTACTACAGGGTTATGGCTACACCTTC.

The chain joins TRBV21-1 to TRBJ1-6. TRBV21-1 is a listed pseudogene. There are 15 residues in the CDR3. For the CDR3, the DNA is TGTGCCAGCAGCACCGAGTCCTTCTATAATTCACCCCTCCACTTT. Translated: CASSTESFYNSPLHF.

This clone was observed a single time. The CDR3 DNA follows: TGTGCCAGCAGCTCCGCAGGGACAGATACGCAGTATTTT. It specifies CASSSAGTDTQYF. This sequence joins TRBV28 and TRBJ2-3, with D possibly being TRBD1 (5 bases). This CDR3 comprises 13 residues. Germline V gene sequence: CDR1 MDHEN, CDR2 SYDVKM. Trimming left V 6 bases short and J 3 bases short, with 10 bases between.

The J gene is TRBJ1-2, the V gene TRBV27; D is unclear. This CDR3 is 15 amino acids long. CDR1 MNHEY and CDR2 SMNVEV come from the germline V gene (reference sequence). V was pared by 1 base and J by 8 bases, with 17 bases between. CDR3 loop: CASSLFDGASGGYTF. In DNA form, the CDR3 reads TGTGCCAGCAGTTTATTTGACGGCGCTTCGGGGGGCTACACCTTC.

The rearrangement uses TRBV7-3 and TRBJ2-6; D possibly corresponds to TRBD2 (7 bases). V was shortened by 5 bases and J by 2 bases, with 13 bases between the two germline ends. The CDR3 spans 16 residues. Per germline, CDR1 SGHTA and CDR2 FQGTGA. CDR3 DNA: TGTGCCAGCAGCCCGAGGGGGGGGCCTGGGGCCAACGTCCTGACTTTC. As protein: CASSPRGGPGANVLTF. The variable domain in full, completed from reference TRBV7-3 and TRBJ2-6, reads GAGVSQTPSNKVTEKGKYVELRCDPISGHTALYWYRQSLGQGPEFLIYFQGTGAADDSGLPNDRFFAVRPEGSVSTLKIQRTERGDSAVYLCASSPRGGPGANVLTFGAGSRLTVL.

The rearrangement links TRBV5-4 to TRBJ2-1; 13 bases match TRBD2. The CDR3 loop spans 13 amino acids. The ends lost 7 bases at V and 6 bases at J; junction bases unmatched: 1. Germline assignment: CDR1 SGHNT and CDR2 YYREEE (reference sequence). This CDR3 is CASRLAGGNEQFF. The CDR3 bases are TGTGCCAGCCGACTAGCGGGGGGCAATGAGCAGTTCTTC.

The V and J genes are TRBV27 and TRBJ2-7; D perhaps matches TRBD1 (6 bases). The germline V gene has CDR1 MNHEY and CDR2 SMNVEV (reference sequence). Trimming removed 4 bases from V and 3 bases from J, with 19 bases in between. This CDR3 has 16 amino acids. CDR3 nucleotides: TGTGCCAGCAGTTCGAGGCGGACAGTAGATAACTACGAGCAGTACTTC. Protein sequence: CASSSRRTVDNYEQYF.

With regard to this clone: This sample includes further DNA sequences coding for the same CDR3. The chain employs TRBV28 and TRBJ1-4, with D possibly being TRBD1 (5 bases). Trimming shortened V by 6 bases and J by 0 bases, and 14 bases separated the two germline ends. The germline V gene encodes CDR1 MDHEN and CDR2 SYDVKM. The CDR3 has 16 amino acids. CDR3 sequence (DNA): TGTGCCAGCAGCTCTCCCGGGGGAGCAACTAATGAAAAACTGTTTTTT. This codes for CASSSPGGATNEKLFF.

This clone was observed once. The chain links TRBV12-3 or TRBV12-4 to TRBJ1-1; 8 bases fit TRBD1. The CDR3 has 13 residues. J was trimmed by 4 bases and V by 6 bases; bases with no gene match: 4. The CDR3 DNA reads as TGTGCCAGCAGCCGTACAGGGGGCACTGAAGCTTTCTTT. It yields the protein CASSRTGGTEAFF.

The chain's CDR3 is CASSLAGGLYEQFF. CDR3 bases: TGCGCCAGCAGCTTGGCGGGGGGGCTTTATGAGCAGTTCTTC. V is TRBV5-1 and J is TRBJ2-1; 8 positions match TRBD2. Per the germline V gene, CDR1 is SGHRS and CDR2 is YFSETQ. There are 14 residues in the CDR3. J gave up 8 bases and V 0 bases, and 4 bases lay outside the gene matches.

This clone was observed a single time. V is TRBV20-1 and J is TRBJ2-3; 7 positions agree with TRBD1. Germline lookup yields CDR1 DFQATT and CDR2 SNEGSKA (reference sequence). Losses at the gene ends were 3 bases for V and 5 bases for J; bases not matched to a gene: 11. The CDR3 extends over 15 amino acids. CDR3 nucleotides: TGCAGTGCTAGTAATATTAGGGGGCTGGTAGATACGCAGTATTTT. Translating gives CSASNIRGLVDTQYF.

The gene calls are TRBV19 and TRBJ2-2; TRBD1 agrees at 8 bases. The V segment lost 6 bases and the J segment 0 bases; nucleotides outside the gene matches: 9. The CDR3 spans 17 residues. Germline V CDR1 and CDR2: LNHDA, SQIVND (reference sequence). The DNA of the CDR3 is TGTGCCAGTAGCCACAGGGGGGTTACCTCGAACACCGGGGAGCTGTTTTTT. Its protein is CASSHRGVTSNTGELFF.

The chain couples TRBV5-1 to TRBJ2-2, with TRBD2 as a possible D gene (5 bases). CDR3 length: 18 residues. Germline CDR1 is SGHRS and CDR2 is YFSETQ. Trimming shortened V by 0 bases and J by 0 bases, and 15 bases separated the two germline ends. The CDR3 nucleotides are TGCGCCAGCAGCTTGGGGACTGGCAGTGGTCCGAACACCGGGGAGCTGTTTTTT. Translated: CASSLGTGSGPNTGELFF.

V and J are TRBV4-1 and TRBJ1-1; D perhaps matches TRBD1 (5 bases). The CDR3 sequence is 15 residues long. Germline V CDR1 and CDR2: MGHRA, YSYEKL. V was shortened by 2 bases and J by 2 bases, with 12 bases between the two germline ends. CDR3 in amino acids: CASSQLDTSNTEAFF. The CDR3 DNA follows: TGCGCCAGCAGCCAACTGGACACCTCAAACACTGAAGCTTTCTTT.

This chain connects TRBV9 to TRBJ2-1; TRBD2 matches at 13 bases. The CDR3 loop spans 16 amino acids. Trimming at V came to 3 bases and at J to 10 bases, leaving 10 bases not matched to a gene. Germline CDR1 and CDR2: SGDLS and YYNGEE. The CDR3 region is CASSGTGLAGVKEQFF. CDR3 DNA sequence: TGTGCCAGCAGCGGCACCGGACTAGCGGGAGTTAAGGAGCAGTTCTTC.

A single count supports this clone. The chain joins TRBV9 to TRBJ1-6; D is ambiguous. V lost 4 bases and J lost 6, with 14 bases in between. From germline, CDR1 is SGDLS and CDR2 YYNGEE. CDR3 length: 15 residues. Here the CDR3 reads CASSPTGSTNSPLHF. As DNA, the CDR3 is TGTGCCAGCAGCCCCACCGGGTCAACTAATTCACCCCTCCACTTT.

This chain uses TRBV11-3 with TRBJ2-4; D may be TRBD1 (6 bases). Germline V gene lookup returns CDR1 SGHNT and CDR2 YENEEA. The CDR3 loop spans 13 amino acids. The V gene lost 2 bases and the J gene lost 7 bases, with 9 bases spanning the gap. CDR3 sequence: CASSLTGTNIQYF. In DNA, the CDR3 is TGTGCCAGCAGCTTAACAGGGACGAACATTCAGTACTTC. The entire variable domain, with the rest obtained from reference TRBV11-3 and TRBJ2-4, is as follows: EAGVVQSPRYKIIEKKQPVAFWCNPISGHNTLYWYLQNLGQGPELLIRYENEEAVDDSQLPKDRFSAERLKGVDSTLKIQPAELGDSAVYLCASSLTGTNIQYFGAGTRLSVL.

This clone came up once. This chain uses TRBV6-5 with TRBJ2-1; D is unresolved. In germline, CDR1 is MNHEY, CDR2 SVGAGI. Trimming took 6 bases from V and 5 from J, leaving 5 bases between them. CDR3 length: 11 residues. CDR3 in DNA: TGTGCCAGCAGGCGAAACAATGAGCAGTTCTTC. This encodes CASRRNNEQFF.

CDR3: CASSRRVPRNTEAFF. DNA for the CDR3: TGTGCCAGCAGCCGTCGAGTTCCAAGGAACACTGAAGCTTTCTTT. This chain connects TRBV7-9 to TRBJ1-1; D unclear. The CDR3 consists of 15 residues. Trimming pared 5 bases from V and 1 base from J, leaving 14 bases between. Germline V gene lookup returns CDR1 SEHNR and CDR2 FQNEAQ (reference sequence). The whole variable domain, filled in from reference TRBV7-9 and TRBJ1-1, reads DTGVSQNPRHKITKRGQNVTFRCDPISEHNRLYWYRQTLGQGPEFLTYFQNEAQLEKSRLLSDRFSAERPKGSFSTLEIQRTEQGDSAMYLCASSRRVPRNTEAFFGQGTRLTVV.

J is TRBJ2-1 and V is TRBV4-2, with TRBD1 matching 11 bases. CDR3 length equals 16 residues. J was trimmed by 7 bases and V by 3 bases; bases with no gene match: 8. Germline assignment: CDR1 LGHNA and CDR2 YNFKEQ. The CDR3 loop reads CASSQPARDRGNEQFF. The CDR3 nucleotides are TGTGCCAGCAGCCAGCCCGCCCGGGACAGGGGGAATGAGCAGTTCTTC.

This clone was picked up a small number of times. The genes are TRBV11-2 and TRBJ2-2, with no clear D. Germline V lookup: CDR1 SGHAT, CDR2 FQNNGV. This CDR3 spans 13 amino acids. V gave up 1 base and J gave up 6 bases, with 6 bases separating them. CDR3 in amino acids: CASSLGASGELFF. CDR3 sequence (DNA): TGTGCCAGCAGCTTAGGGGCGTCCGGGGAGCTGTTTTTT.

The V call is TRBV28, the J call TRBJ1-4; 8 nucleotides agree with TRBD1. The J segment lost 4 bases and the V segment lost 5 bases, leaving 6 bases of the junction unmatched. The V gene's germline CDR1 is MDHEN and CDR2 SYDVKM. The CDR3 length is 15 residues. CDR3 in amino acids: CASSTQGAFNEKLFF. In DNA form, the CDR3 reads TGTGCCAGCAGTACTCAGGGGGCCTTTAATGAAAAACTGTTTTTT.

J is TRBJ1-1 and V is TRBV30, with 7 bases matching TRBD1. Germline lookup yields CDR1 GTSNPN and CDR2 SVGIG (reference sequence). This CDR3 region has 13 residues. V lost 2 bases to trimming and J lost 5 bases; unmatched junction nucleotides: 5. CDR3 in amino acids: CAWSRQGRTEAFF. CDR3 nucleotides: TGTGCCTGGAGTAGACAGGGAAGGACTGAAGCTTTCTTT.